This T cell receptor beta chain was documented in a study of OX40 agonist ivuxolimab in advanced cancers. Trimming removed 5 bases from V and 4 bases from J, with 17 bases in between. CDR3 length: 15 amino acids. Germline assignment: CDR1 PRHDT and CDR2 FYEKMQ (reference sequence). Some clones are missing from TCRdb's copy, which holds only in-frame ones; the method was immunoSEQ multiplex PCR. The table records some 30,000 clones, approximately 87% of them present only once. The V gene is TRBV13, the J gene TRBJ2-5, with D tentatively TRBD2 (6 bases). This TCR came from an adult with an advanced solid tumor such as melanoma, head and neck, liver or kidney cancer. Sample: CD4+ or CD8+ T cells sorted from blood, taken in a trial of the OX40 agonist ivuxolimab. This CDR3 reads CASSARRGLGETQYF. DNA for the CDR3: TGTGCCAGCAGCGCCAGACGGGGGTTGGGAGAGACCCAGTACTTC.